The clone carrying this TCR beta chain was counted many times. Trimming at V came to 6 bases and at J to 5 bases, leaving 15 bases not matched to a gene. The CDR3 has 17 residues. CDR1 and CDR2 from the germline V gene are SGHRS and YFSETQ. Each CDR3 protein is one row after TCRdb ran MiXCR on the RT-PCR reads. The data contain about 87,000 distinct CDR3 sequences, less than 5% of them singletons. The entry originates in a study of patients and donors after allogeneic stem cell transplantation. The receptor comes from a human donor who was either an allogeneic HSCT recipient or a stem cell or donor lymphocyte infusion donor (not recorded which). It is not recorded whose cells these are; they may come from a transplant donor. The chain carries TRBV5-1 and TRBJ2-1; 9 bases match TRBD2. Sequenced: blood, either unsorted or a sorted T cell fraction (not recorded which). CDR3 coding DNA: TGCGCCAGCACGGCGCAGGGAATGACTAGCGGCAACAATGAGCAGTTCTTC. It translates to CASTAQGMTSGNNEQFF. The entire variable domain, with the rest obtained from reference TRBV5-1 and TRBJ2-1, is as follows: KAGVTQTPRYLIKTRGQQVTLSCSPISGHRSVSWYQQTPGQGLQFLFEYFSETQRNKGNFPGRFSGRQFSNSRSEMNVSTLELGDSALYLCASTAQGMTSGNNEQFFGPGTRLTVL.